This is a list of T cell receptor beta chains from one sample in a study of T-cell memory formation after mild COVID-19. MiXCR, run by TCRdb on the 5' RACE reads, gives a single entry per CDR3 protein. The data contain around 300,000 distinct CDR3 sequences, approximately 8% of them singletons. Sample: PBMCs or a T cell subset sorted from them (not recorded which). These receptors all stem from a man between 18 and 35 years old who had mild COVID-19 (a few samples of this study predate the infection). Cell type and time point are not known. CDR3s include the opening cysteine and the closing phenylalanine or tryptophan. D genes are given only for firm matches. The size of a clone is reported for some rows only, either as once, few or many, or as a class for expanded clones.

J,D,V,size,CDR3,DNA
TRBJ2-5,NA,TRBV7-3,NA,CASSLWGSQETQYF,TGTGCCAGCAGCTTATGGGGGTCCCAGGAGACCCAGTACTTC
TRBJ2-1,NA,TRBV12-3/TRBV12-4,NA,CASSSQGTAYNEQFF,TGTGCCAGCAGTTCCCAGGGGACTGCATACAATGAGCAGTTCTTC
TRBJ2-4,NA,TRBV5-5,few,CASSLTGVAKNIQYF,TGTGCCAGCAGCTTAACAGGAGTAGCCAAAAACATTCAGTACTTC
TRBJ1-5,NA,TRBV20-1,many,CSAKDSNQPQHF,TGCAGTGCTAAAGACAGCAATCAGCCCCAGCATTTT
TRBJ1-4,NA,TRBV10-3,NA,CAISDSLNEKLFF,TGTGCCATCAGTGACAGCTTAAATGAAAAACTGTTTTTT
TRBJ1-1,NA,TRBV29-1,NA,CSYRTLLTETFF,TGCAGCTATCGGACGCTGCTCACTGAAACTTTCTTT
TRBJ2-3,NA,TRBV5-1,many,CASSPGDSDTQYF,TGCGCCAGCAGCCCCGGGGATTCAGATACGCAGTATTTT
TRBJ2-3,NA,TRBV9,NA,CASSVEGGRVDTQYF,TGTGCCAGCAGCGTAGAGGGCGGGCGGGTAGATACGCAGTATTTT
TRBJ2-2,NA,TRBV24-1,few,CATSDLAGRRGTGELFF,TGTGCCACCAGTGATTTGGCGGGGCGTCGAGGCACCGGGGAGCTGTTTTTT
TRBJ2-1,TRBD1,TRBV7-9,NA,CASSRGQADNEQFF,TGTGCCAGCAGCCGCGGACAGGCAGACAATGAGCAGTTCTTC
TRBJ2-4,NA,TRBV10-1,NA,CASSESIGEIAKNIQYF,TGCGCCAGCAGTGAGTCGATTGGGGAAATAGCCAAAAACATTCAGTACTTC
TRBJ2-3,TRBD1,TRBV7-6,few,CASSLGPVTGRADTQYF,TGTGCCAGCAGCTTAGGTCCCGTGACAGGGCGCGCAGATACGCAGTATTTT
TRBJ1-1,NA,TRBV5-1,NA,CASSLRGPMNTEAFF,TGCGCCAGCAGCTTAAGGGGACCTATGAACACTGAAGCTTTCTTT
TRBJ2-5,TRBD2,TRBV7-3,many,CASSFVAGGLETQYF,TGTGCCAGCAGCTTCGTAGCGGGGGGGCTCGAGACCCAGTACTTC
TRBJ2-3,NA,TRBV20-1,NA,CSARDPTRMPDTQYF,TGCAGTGCTAGAGATCCGACCAGGATGCCAGATACGCAGTATTTT
TRBJ1-6,NA,TRBV7-2,many,CASSLQGGNSPLHF,TGTGCCAGCAGCCTACAGGGTGGTAATTCACCCCTCCACTTT
TRBJ1-2,TRBD1,TRBV27,many,CASKPGGAFGYTF,TGTGCCAGCAAACCAGGGGGTGCTTTTGGCTACACCTTC
TRBJ1-5,NA,TRBV30,NA,CAWSPRGSGNQPQHF,TGTGCCTGGAGTCCCAGGGGATCTGGCAATCAGCCCCAGCATTTT
TRBJ2-3,TRBD2,TRBV20-1,few,CSAGTSGGATDTQYF,TGCAGTGCTGGGACTAGCGGGGGGGCGACAGATACGCAGTATTTT
TRBJ2-7,NA,TRBV5-1,NA,CASSSGPGNEQYF,TGCGCCAGCAGCTCGGGACCAGGCAACGAGCAGTACTTC
TRBJ1-1,NA,TRBV5-1,NA,CASSWNGQTNTEAFF,TGCGCCAGCAGCTGGAATGGACAGACGAACACTGAAGCTTTCTTT
TRBJ2-3,TRBD1,TRBV5-1,NA,CASSPGTGASTDTQYF,TGCGCCAGCAGCCCGGGGACAGGAGCTAGCACAGATACGCAGTATTTT
TRBJ1-2,TRBD1,TRBV12-3/TRBV12-4,NA,CASSGQDYGYTF,TGTGCCAGCAGCGGACAGGATTATGGCTACACCTTC
TRBJ2-5,NA,TRBV11-2,few,CASTPLAQETQYF,TGTGCCAGCACCCCCTTAGCACAAGAGACCCAGTACTTC
TRBJ2-1,TRBD2,TRBV7-2,few,CASSSQGLGEQFF,TGTGCCAGCAGCTCGCAGGGACTAGGGGAGCAGTTCTTC
TRBJ2-3,TRBD2,TRBV30,few,CACSTSVNTDTQYF,TGTGCCTGTTCCACTAGCGTAAACACAGATACGCAGTATTTT
TRBJ1-1,NA,TRBV6-6,many,CASSYGSNTEAFF,TGTGCCAGCAGTTATGGCTCGAACACTGAAGCTTTCTTT
TRBJ2-5,NA,TRBV18,NA,CASSPRLTGQETQYF,TGTGCCAGCTCACCACGTTTGACAGGACAAGAGACCCAGTACTTC
TRBJ1-1,TRBD1,TRBV2,few,CASRRDSLRGTEAFF,TGTGCCAGCAGGCGGGACAGCCTGAGAGGTACTGAAGCTTTCTTT
TRBJ2-7,TRBD1,TRBV7-2,few,CASSPGQGTYEQYF,TGTGCCAGCAGCCCAGGACAGGGAACCTACGAGCAGTACTTC
TRBJ2-7,TRBD2,TRBV4-1,NA,CASSQTGTRHEQYF,TGCGCCAGCAGCCAAACCGGGACTAGACACGAGCAGTACTTC
TRBJ1-1,NA,TRBV7-2,NA,CASSGGEAFF,TGTGCCAGCAGCGGGGGAGAAGCTTTCTTT
TRBJ2-1,NA,TRBV7-2,NA,CASSLGPRLEGFYNEQFF,TGTGCCAGCAGCTTAGGGCCCAGGCTCGAGGGGTTTTACAATGAGCAGTTCTTC
TRBJ1-1,NA,TRBV9,few,CASSVEAGREAFF,TGTGCCAGCAGCGTAGAAGCAGGGCGCGAAGCTTTCTTT
TRBJ1-1,NA,TRBV5-1,many,CASSLDPAGLTKAFF,TGCGCCAGCAGCTTGGATCCCGCTGGCCTCACTAAAGCTTTCTTT
TRBJ2-6,NA,TRBV7-2,NA,CASSSYSLGANVLTF,TGTGCCAGCAGCTCCTATAGCCTCGGGGCCAACGTCCTGACTTTC
TRBJ2-4,NA,TRBV7-3,NA,CASSLDSRGEAKNIQYF,TGTGCCAGCAGCTTAGACTCCAGGGGAGAAGCCAAAAACATTCAGTACTTC
TRBJ1-3,NA,TRBV12-3/TRBV12-4,NA,CASIAGSRGNTIYF,TGTGCCAGCATTGCAGGGTCTCGAGGAAACACCATATATTTT
TRBJ1-5,NA,TRBV18,few,CASSPPTQFGNQPQHF,TGTGCCAGCTCACCTCCGACCCAGTTTGGCAATCAGCCCCAGCATTTT
TRBJ1-5,NA,TRBV20-1,few,CSASYGANQPQHF,TGCAGTGCTAGTTACGGAGCAAATCAGCCCCAGCATTTT
TRBJ1-1,NA,TRBV29-1,many,CSAGLGQTTEAFF,TGCAGCGCGGGGCTGGGACAAACCACTGAAGCTTTCTTT
TRBJ1-2,TRBD1,TRBV5-1,many,CASSSLKQGQEGYTF,TGCGCCAGCAGCTCACTGAAACAAGGACAGGAAGGCTACACCTTC
TRBJ1-5,NA,TRBV12-3/TRBV12-4,few,CASSLFRSRNQPQHF,TGTGCCAGCAGTTTATTCCGCAGCCGCAATCAGCCCCAGCATTTT
TRBJ2-1,TRBD1,TRBV9,few,CASSEYRGSVGNEQFF,TGTGCCAGCAGCGAGTACAGGGGGTCCGTTGGCAATGAGCAGTTCTTC
TRBJ2-6,NA,TRBV12-3/TRBV12-4,many,CASSLGPGANVLTF,TGTGCCAGCAGTTTGGGGCCTGGGGCCAACGTCCTGACTTTC
TRBJ2-1,NA,TRBV20-1,NA,CSARAGFNEQFF,TGCAGTGCCCGTGCGGGGTTCAATGAGCAGTTCTTC
TRBJ2-7,NA,TRBV6-5,NA,CASSYRTNYEQYF,TGTGCCAGCAGTTATCGGACAAACTACGAGCAGTACTTC
TRBJ2-1,TRBD1,TRBV5-5,many,CASSFYAQGHNEQFF,TGTGCCAGCAGCTTTTATGCACAGGGGCACAATGAGCAGTTCTTC
TRBJ1-1,TRBD1,TRBV5-1,NA,CASSWGQGWNTEAFF,TGCGCCAGCAGCTGGGGACAGGGGTGGAACACTGAAGCTTTCTTT
TRBJ1-3,TRBD1,TRBV28,NA,CASRGTGSGNTIYF,TGTGCCAGCAGGGGGACAGGCTCTGGAAACACCATATATTTT
TRBJ1-4,NA,TRBV7-2,NA,CASSFSVGEKLFF,TGTGCCAGCAGCTTTTCGGTTGGGGAAAAACTGTTTTTT
TRBJ1-1,NA,TRBV5-1,NA,CASSSDYSSSGTFF,TGCGCCAGCAGCTCGGATTACAGCTCTTCAGGGACTTTCTTT
TRBJ1-5,NA,TRBV6-1,few,CASSDLNQPQHF,TGTGCCAGCAGTGACCTCAATCAGCCCCAGCATTTT
TRBJ2-5,NA,TRBV7-2,NA,CASSYLGVSRQETQYF,TGTGCCAGCAGCTACTTAGGGGTTAGCAGACAAGAGACCCAGTACTTC
TRBJ2-1,NA,TRBV6-1,few,CASGLSYNEQFF,TGTGCCAGCGGTCTGTCGTACAATGAGCAGTTCTTC
TRBJ2-1,NA,TRBV20-1,NA,CSARGAGNAIEQFF,TGCAGTGCTAGGGGCGCTGGAAACGCAATTGAGCAGTTCTTC
TRBJ2-6,NA,TRBV5-1,NA,CASSFQAGSSGANVLTF,TGCGCCAGCAGCTTCCAGGCGGGCTCCTCTGGGGCCAACGTCCTGACTTTC
TRBJ1-1,NA,TRBV12-3/TRBV12-4,few,CASSFYGNTEAFF,TGTGCCAGCAGTTTTTACGGGAACACTGAAGCTTTCTTT